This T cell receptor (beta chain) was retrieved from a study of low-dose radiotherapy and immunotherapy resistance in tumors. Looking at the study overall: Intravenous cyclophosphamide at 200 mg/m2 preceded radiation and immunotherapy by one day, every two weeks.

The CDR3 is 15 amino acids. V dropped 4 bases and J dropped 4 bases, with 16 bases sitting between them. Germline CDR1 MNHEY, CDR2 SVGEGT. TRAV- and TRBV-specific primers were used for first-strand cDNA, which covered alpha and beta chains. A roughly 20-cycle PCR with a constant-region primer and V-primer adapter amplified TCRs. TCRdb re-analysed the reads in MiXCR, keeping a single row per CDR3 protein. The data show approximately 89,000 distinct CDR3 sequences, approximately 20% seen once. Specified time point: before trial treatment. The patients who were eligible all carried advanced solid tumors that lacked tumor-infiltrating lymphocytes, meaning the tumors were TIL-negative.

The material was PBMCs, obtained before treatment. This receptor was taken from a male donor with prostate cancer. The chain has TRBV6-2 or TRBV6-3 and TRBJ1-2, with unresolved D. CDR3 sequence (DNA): TGTGCCAGCAGTTCGCAGGCGCCTTCCATCTATGGCTACACCTTC. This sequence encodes CASSSQAPSIYGYTF.